This TCR beta chain was captured in a study of cytomegalovirus exposure and HLA in healthy donors. CDR3 length equals 13 residues. V dropped 3 bases and J dropped 5 bases, with 10 bases sitting between them. Germline loops: CDR1 MNHNY, CDR2 SVGAGI (reference sequence). Generated by immunoSEQ multiplex PCR, the TCRdb table keeps only in-frame clones and is missing some. This table holds some 70,000 clones, more than 85% found once. Sample: PBMCs. The receptor was isolated from a young woman in good health and CMV-seronegative. The V and J genes are TRBV6-6 and TRBJ2-5; D unresolved. CDR3 coding DNA: TGTGCCAGCAGTTATCCTGTCTCCGAGACCCAGTACTTC. Translated: CASSYPVSETQYF.